The clone carrying this TCR beta chain was counted a few times. Its antigen is unknown. MiXCR, run by TCRdb on the RT-PCR reads, gives a single entry per CDR3 protein. The sample includes about 500,000 distinct CDR3 sequences, 15% to 20% of them seen just once. The data derive from a study of response to subunit inactivated influenza vaccine. Study-wide findings and caveats: The authors put forward the suggestion that each seasonal influenza vaccination may bring in only a limited number of new T cells.

The TCR comes from a man in his fifties or sixties who received an inactivated influenza vaccine. Sequencing was performed on CD4+ T cells sorted from PBMCs, taken about 23 months after vaccination.

CDR3 region: CASSQAQRLSGQETQYF. CDR3 in DNA: TGTGCCAGCAGCCAAGCACAACGTCTGAGCGGCCAAGAGACCCAGTACTTC. V is TRBV4-2 and J is TRBJ2-5; a possible D gene is TRBD2 (5 bases). V lost 1 base to trimming and J lost 1 base, with 16 bases between them. The CDR3 length is 17 residues. Germline CDR1 reads LGHNA; CDR2 reads YNFKEQ.